This T cell receptor beta chain was identified in a study of blood T cell repertoires in COVID-19. About the study: Samples came from the United States, Italy and Spain, spanning acute and convalescent COVID-19. PBMCs, B-cell-depleted T cells, or T cells provided the cDNA or gDNA that made up the material.

Original processing notes: The assay estimated nucleated cells by amplifying reference gene primers. The data were produced by immunoSEQ multiplex PCR, yet TCRdb's version contains in-frame clones alone and is incomplete. V and J calls and clone size follow that table, whereas D and trimming were derived from the DNA. This table holds 100,000 to 120,000 clones, approximately 85% found once. Germline V lookup: CDR1 SQVTM, CDR2 ANQGSEA. The CDR3 loop spans 14 amino acids. Losses at the gene ends were 6 bases for V and 4 bases for J; bases not matched to a gene: 7. The sample comprised peripheral blood. This chain links TRBV29-1 with TRBJ1-2, with TRBD1 identical over 11 bases. The source of this sequence is an older woman with acute or convalescent COVID-19. The CDR3, as DNA: TGCAGCGTCGGTGGGGGACAGGGGGTCTATGGCTACACCTTC. Its protein product is CSVGGGQGVYGYTF.